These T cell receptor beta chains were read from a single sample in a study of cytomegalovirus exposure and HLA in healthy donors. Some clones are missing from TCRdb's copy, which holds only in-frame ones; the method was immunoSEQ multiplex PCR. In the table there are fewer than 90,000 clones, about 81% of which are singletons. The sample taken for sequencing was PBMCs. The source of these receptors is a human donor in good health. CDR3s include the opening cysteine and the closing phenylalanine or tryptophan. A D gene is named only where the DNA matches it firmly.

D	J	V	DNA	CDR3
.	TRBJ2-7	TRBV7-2	TGTGCCAGCAGCCGCACAGGGCTCTACGAGCAGTACTTC	CASSRTGLYEQYF
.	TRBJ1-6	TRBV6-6	TGTGCCAGCAGCTCCCTGACAGATTCACCCCTCCACTTT	CASSSLTDSPLHF
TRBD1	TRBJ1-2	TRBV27	TGTGCCAGCAGTTTATTTAGGACAGGCGAAGGCTACACCTTC	CASSLFRTGEGYTF
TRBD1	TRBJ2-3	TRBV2	TGTGCCAGCAGTGAATTAAGGGGACAGCTTACAGATACGCAGTATTTT	CASSELRGQLTDTQYF
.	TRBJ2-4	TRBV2	TGTGCCAGCAGGGAGAGGGTCCTCCTAGCCAAAAACATTCAGTACTTC	CASRERVLLAKNIQYF
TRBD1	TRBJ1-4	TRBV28	TGTGCCAGTAGTACAGGGGTGGAGGAAAAACTGTTTTTT	CASSTGVEEKLFF
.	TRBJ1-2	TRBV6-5	TGTGCCAGCAGGCCCCGGGGGGGAGGATATGGCTACACCTTC	CASRPRGGGYGYTF
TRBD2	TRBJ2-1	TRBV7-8	TGTGCCAGCCTACTCACTAGCGCCCATCCGAATGAGCAGTTCTTC	CASLLTSAHPNEQFF
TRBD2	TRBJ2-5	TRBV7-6	TGTGCCAGCAGCTCTGGACTAGTGCAAGAGACCCAGTACTTC	CASSSGLVQETQYF
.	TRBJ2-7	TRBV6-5	TGTGCCAGCAGTTACCTCTACGAGCAGTACTTC	CASSYLYEQYF
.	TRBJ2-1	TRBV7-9	TGTGCCAGCAGCCCCGAGGACACCCCCTACAATGAGCAGTTCTTC	CASSPEDTPYNEQFF
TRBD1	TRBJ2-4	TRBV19	TGTGCCAGTAGTATAGACCCCAGGGGGATAGCCAAAAACATTCAGTACTTC	CASSIDPRGIAKNIQYF
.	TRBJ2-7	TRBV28	TGTGCCAGCAAACAAAAGGCCAGGGGACGGTTGGAGTACGAGCAGTACTTC	CASKQKARGRLEYEQYF
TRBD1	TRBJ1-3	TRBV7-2	TGTGCCAGCAGCCGCGGGACAGGGACTGGAAACACCATATATTTT	CASSRGTGTGNTIYF
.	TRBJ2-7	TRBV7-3	TGTGCCAGCAGCCCCATGGACTACCCTGGCGAGCAGTACTTC	CASSPMDYPGEQYF
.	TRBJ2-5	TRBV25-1	TGTGCCAGCAGTGACAATCTACGACGGGTCCAAGAGACCCAGTACTTC	CASSDNLRRVQETQYF
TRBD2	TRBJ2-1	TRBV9	TGTGCCAGCAGCCCAAGCCCCGTCAGCGGGGGGGCCGGTGAGCAGTTCTTC	CASSPSPVSGGAGEQFF
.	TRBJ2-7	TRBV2	TGTGCCAGCAGTGGCCCGGGGCAGGGGTACTCCTACGAGCAGTACTTC	CASSGPGQGYSYEQYF
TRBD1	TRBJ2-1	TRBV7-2	TGTGCCAGCAGCTTAGCGGGACAGGGGATCCATGAGCAGTTCTTC	CASSLAGQGIHEQFF
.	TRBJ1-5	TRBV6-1	TGTGCCAGCAGTGAGCAGGCTAATCAGCCCCAGCATTTT	CASSEQANQPQHF
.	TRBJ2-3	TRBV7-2	TGTGCCAGCAGCTTAGTTGCAGCGACCCGCTCAGATACGCAGTATTTT	CASSLVAATRSDTQYF
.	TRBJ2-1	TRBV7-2	TGTGCCAGCAGCTTAGTCGCCAGGGGCCCCTACAATGAGCAGTTCTTC	CASSLVARGPYNEQFF
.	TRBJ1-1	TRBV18	TGTGCCAGCTCAACAACAGGGAACACTGAAGCTTTCTTT	CASSTTGNTEAFF
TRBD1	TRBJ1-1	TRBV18	TGTGCCAGCTCACCGGGGACAGGGAACACTGAAGCTTTCTTT	CASSPGTGNTEAFF
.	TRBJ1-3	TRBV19	TGTGCCAGTACCTCCTATGGAAACACCATATATTTT	CASTSYGNTIYF
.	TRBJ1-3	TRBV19	TGTGCCAGTCGCGGAAGGACAACTGGAAACACCATATATTTT	CASRGRTTGNTIYF
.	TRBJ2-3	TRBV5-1	TGCGCCAGCAGCTTGGTCTCACAGGGAGGGATTGATACGCAGTATTTT	CASSLVSQGGIDTQYF